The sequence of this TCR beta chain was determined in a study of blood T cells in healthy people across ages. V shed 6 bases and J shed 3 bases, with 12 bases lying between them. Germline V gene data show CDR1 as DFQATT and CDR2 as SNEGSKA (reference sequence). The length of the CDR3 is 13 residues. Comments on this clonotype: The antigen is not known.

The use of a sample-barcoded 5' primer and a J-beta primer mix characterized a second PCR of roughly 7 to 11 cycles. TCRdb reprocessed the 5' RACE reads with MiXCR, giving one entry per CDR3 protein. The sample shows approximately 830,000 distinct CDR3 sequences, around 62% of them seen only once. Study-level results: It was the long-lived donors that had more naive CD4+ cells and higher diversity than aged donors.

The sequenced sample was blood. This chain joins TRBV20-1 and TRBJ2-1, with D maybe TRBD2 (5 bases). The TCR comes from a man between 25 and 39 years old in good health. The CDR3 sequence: CSANGEIYNEQFF. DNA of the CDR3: TGCAGTGCCAACGGGGAGATCTACAATGAGCAGTTCTTC.